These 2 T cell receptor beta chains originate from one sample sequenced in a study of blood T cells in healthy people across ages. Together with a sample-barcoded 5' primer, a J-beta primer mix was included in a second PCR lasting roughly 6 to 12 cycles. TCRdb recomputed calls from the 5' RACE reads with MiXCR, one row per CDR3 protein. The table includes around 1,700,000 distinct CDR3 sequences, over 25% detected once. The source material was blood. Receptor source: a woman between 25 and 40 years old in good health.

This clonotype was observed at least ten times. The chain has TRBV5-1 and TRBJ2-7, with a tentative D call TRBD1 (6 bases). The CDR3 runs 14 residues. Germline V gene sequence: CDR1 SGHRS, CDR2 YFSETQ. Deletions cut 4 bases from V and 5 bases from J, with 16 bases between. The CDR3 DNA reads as TGCGCCAGCAGCATCAATACAGGGTTGAACGAGCAGTACTTC. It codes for CASSINTGLNEQYF.

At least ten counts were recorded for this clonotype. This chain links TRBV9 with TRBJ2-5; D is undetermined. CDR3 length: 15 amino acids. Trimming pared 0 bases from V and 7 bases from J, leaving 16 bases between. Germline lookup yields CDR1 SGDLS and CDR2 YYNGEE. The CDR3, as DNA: TGTGCCAGCAGCGTAGCGTCGGCTTCGGGTCGGACCCAGTACTTC. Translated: CASSVASASGRTQYF.